Sequencing of this T cell receptor beta chain was carried out in a study of cytomegalovirus exposure and HLA in healthy donors. Study-wide results and limits: The study labeled 150 to 200 TCR beta chains cytomegalovirus-associated.

V shed 7 bases and J 6 bases; nucleotides not matched to a gene: 9. The CDR3 totals 14 residues. Germline assignment: CDR1 MNHEY and CDR2 SVGAGI. A remark on this clone: Its target is not known.

Assay: immunoSEQ multiplex PCR; the TCRdb copy retains only in-frame clones and omits some. The sample contains 100,000 to 150,000 clones, more than 95% of which appear only once. V gene TRBV6-5 combines with J gene TRBJ2-1; 7 nucleotides agree with TRBD2. What was sequenced was PBMCs. The sequence was obtained from a man between 18 and 35 years old in good health and CMV-seronegative. The CDR3 DNA reads TGTGCCAGCACCAAACGCAGGGAGGGCAATGAGCAGTTCTTC. This translates into CASTKRREGNEQFF.